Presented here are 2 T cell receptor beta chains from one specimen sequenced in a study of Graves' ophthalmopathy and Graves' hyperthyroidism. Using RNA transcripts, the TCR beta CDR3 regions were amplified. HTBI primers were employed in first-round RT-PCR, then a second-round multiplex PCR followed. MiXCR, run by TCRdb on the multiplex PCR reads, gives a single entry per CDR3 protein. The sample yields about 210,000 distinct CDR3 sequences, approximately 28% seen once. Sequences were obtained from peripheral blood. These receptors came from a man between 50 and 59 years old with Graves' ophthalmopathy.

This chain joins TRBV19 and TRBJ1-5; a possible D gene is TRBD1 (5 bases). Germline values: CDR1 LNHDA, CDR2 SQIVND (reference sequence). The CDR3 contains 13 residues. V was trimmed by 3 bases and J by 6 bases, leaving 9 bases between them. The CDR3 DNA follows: TGTGCCAGTAGTATGGGCAGGGCTCAGCCCCAGCATTTT. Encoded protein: CASSMGRAQPQHF.

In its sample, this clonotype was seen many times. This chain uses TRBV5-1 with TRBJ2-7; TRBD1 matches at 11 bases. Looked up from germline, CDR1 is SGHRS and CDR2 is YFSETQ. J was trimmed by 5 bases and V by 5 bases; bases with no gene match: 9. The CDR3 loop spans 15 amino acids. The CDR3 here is CASRTWTGGGDEQYF. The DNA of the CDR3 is TGCGCCAGCAGGACCTGGACAGGGGGCGGGGACGAGCAGTACTTC.